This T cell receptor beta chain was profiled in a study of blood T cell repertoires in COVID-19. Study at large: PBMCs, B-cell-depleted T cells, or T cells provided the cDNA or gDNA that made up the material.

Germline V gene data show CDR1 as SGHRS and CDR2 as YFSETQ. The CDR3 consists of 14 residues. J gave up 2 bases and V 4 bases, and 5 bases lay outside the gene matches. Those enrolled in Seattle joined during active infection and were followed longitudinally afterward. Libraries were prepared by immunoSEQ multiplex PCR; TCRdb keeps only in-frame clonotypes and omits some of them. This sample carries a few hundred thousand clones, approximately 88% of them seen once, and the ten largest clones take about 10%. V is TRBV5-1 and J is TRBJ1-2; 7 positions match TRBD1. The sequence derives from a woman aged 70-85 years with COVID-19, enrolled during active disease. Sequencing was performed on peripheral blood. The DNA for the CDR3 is TGCGCCAGCAGCCGCACAGGGGCCAACTATGGCTACACCTTC. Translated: CASSRTGANYGYTF.